Following are 24 T cell receptor beta chains from one sample sequenced in a study of blood T cell repertoires in COVID-19. Method: immunoSEQ multiplex PCR; TCRdb's copy keeps in-frame clones and lacks some. This sample has 250,000 to 350,000 clones, with over 75% found just once. Material for sequencing was peripheral blood. These receptors came from a human donor with COVID-19, enrolled during active disease. The donor label of this sample is uncertain.

V and J are TRBV5-1 and TRBJ2-1; a weak D match, TRBD2 (6 bases). Germline CDR1 is SGHRS and CDR2 is YFSETQ. This CDR3 spans 18 amino acids. The V end was cut by 4 bases, the J end by 4 bases, with 24 bases between. This CDR3 is CASSRRTSQPRGYNEQFF. Here the CDR3 DNA reads TGCGCCAGCAGCCGTCGAACTAGCCAGCCCCGCGGTTACAATGAGCAGTTCTTC.

This chain joins TRBV6-5 and TRBJ1-5; D remains unclear. The germline V gene has CDR1 MNHEY and CDR2 SVGAGI. V was trimmed by 6 bases and J by 6 bases, leaving 15 bases between them. CDR3 length: 14 residues. For the CDR3, the DNA is TGTGCCAGCAGCGATCTCTCCGGGGTTCAGCCCCAGCATTTT. Amino acids: CASSDLSGVQPQHF.

This sequence joins TRBV5-4 and TRBJ2-7; 7 bases are a match to TRBD2. Germline V lookup: CDR1 SGHNT, CDR2 YYREEE (reference sequence). The CDR3 covers 15 residues. The V and J ends lost 4 bases and 2 bases, in that order; junction bases with no gene match: 9. The CDR3 protein is CASSRNPSGTYEQYF. CDR3 in DNA: TGTGCCAGCAGCCGTAACCCCAGCGGGACCTACGAGCAGTACTTC.

The rearrangement links TRBV28 to TRBJ1-6; TRBD1 matches at 7 bases. This CDR3 has 14 residues. Germline V CDR1 and CDR2: MDHEN, SYDVKM. Unmatched junction bases numbered 10, after V lost 3 bases and J lost 14 bases. CDR3 in amino acids: CASSLRGGQGALHF. Here the CDR3 DNA reads TGTGCCAGCAGTTTGCGCGGGGGGCAGGGGGCCCTCCACTTT.

The V call is TRBV25-1, the J call TRBJ2-1; TRBD2 matches at 13 bases. The CDR3 consists of 17 residues. CDR1 and CDR2 (germline): MGHDK, SYGVNS. The J segment lost 4 bases and the V segment lost 1 base, leaving 4 bases of the junction unmatched. Written as DNA, the CDR3 is TGTGCCAGCAGTGAATCGTCGGGACTAGCGGGGTACAATGAGCAGTTCTTC. As protein: CASSESSGLAGYNEQFF.

This clone appeared a single time. The chain has TRBV2 and TRBJ2-2; 7 positions agree with TRBD1. The CDR3 runs to 16 residues. The ends lost 4 bases at V and 1 base at J; junction bases unmatched: 6. Germline V gene data show CDR1 as SNHLY and CDR2 as FYNNEI. The CDR3 loop is CASSGRAGGNTGELFF. CDR3 in DNA: TGTGCCAGCAGTGGGCGGGCAGGGGGGAACACCGGGGAGCTGTTTTTT.

The CDR3 loop reads CASSQVRDSISGNTIYF. DNA of the CDR3: TGTGCCAGCAGCCAAGTCCGGGACTCTATCTCTGGAAACACCATATATTTT. This chain uses TRBV3-1 (or the pseudogene TRBV3-2) with TRBJ1-3, with D possibly being TRBD1 (5 bases). The CDR3 extends over 17 amino acids. The V and J ends lost 1 base and 0 bases respectively, with 13 bases between them. Germline assignment: CDR1 LGHDT and CDR2 YNNKEL (reference sequence).

This clone was observed a few times. This chain uses TRBV19 with TRBJ1-1; D gene unclear. The CDR3 contains 13 residues. CDR1 and CDR2 (germline): LNHDA, SQIVND (reference sequence). V was pared by 11 bases and J by 4 bases, with 17 bases between. CDR3 bases: TGTGCCTCCCTCGTGAATGGCGGCACTGAAGCTTTCTTT. As protein: CASLVNGGTEAFF.

V and J are TRBV28 and TRBJ1-3; tentatively, D is TRBD1 (5 bases). V dropped 3 bases and J dropped 0 bases, with 6 bases sitting between them. CDR3 length equals 14 residues. Germline CDR1 and CDR2: MDHEN and SYDVKM. CDR3 sequence: CASSFGGSGNTIYF. The CDR3 DNA is TGTGCCAGCAGTTTCGGGGGCTCTGGAAACACCATATATTTT.

The chain combines TRBV11-2 with TRBJ1-2, with 9 positions matching TRBD1. The CDR3 runs to 15 residues. Germline V lookup: CDR1 SGHAT, CDR2 FQNNGV. V gave up 4 bases and J gave up 7 bases; unmatched junction bases: 10. CDR3 coding DNA: TGTGCCAGCAGCTCTACCGGGACAGGGATTTTTGGCTACACCTTC. Translated: CASSSTGTGIFGYTF.

CDR3 residues: CSVGAIPADTQYF. The CDR3 region has the DNA TGCAGCGTTGGGGCCATCCCCGCAGATACGCAGTATTTT. The rearrangement joins TRBV29-1 to TRBJ2-3; no clear D. The V gene's germline CDR1 is SQVTM and CDR2 ANQGSEA. This CDR3 is built from 13 residues. Trimming took 4 bases from V and 4 from J, leaving 12 bases between them.

This chain links TRBV5-1 with TRBJ2-2, with TRBD2 matching 7 bases. The V and J ends lost 0 bases and 0 bases, in that order; junction bases with no gene match: 5. The CDR3 sequence is 17 residues long. The V gene's germline CDR1 is SGHRS and CDR2 YFSETQ. CDR3 in amino acids: CASSLGLATSNTGELFF. The CDR3, as DNA: TGCGCCAGCAGCTTGGGACTAGCAACATCGAACACCGGGGAGCTGTTTTTT. The full variable domain, with the rest looked up from reference TRBV5-1 and TRBJ2-2, is KAGVTQTPRYLIKTRGQQVTLSCSPISGHRSVSWYQQTPGQGLQFLFEYFSETQRNKGNFPGRFSGRQFSNSRSEMNVSTLELGDSALYLCASSLGLATSNTGELFFGEGSRLTVL.

V gene TRBV9 combines with J gene TRBJ1-2, with 9 bases that match TRBD1. Germline V CDR1 and CDR2: SGDLS, YYNGEE. The CDR3 extends over 15 amino acids. Losses at the gene ends were 3 bases for V and 2 bases for J; bases not matched to a gene: 5. The CDR3, as DNA: TGTGCCAGCAGCGCGCGGACAGGGGTGAACTATGGCTACACCTTC. Translation gives CASSARTGVNYGYTF.

The chain joins TRBV21-1 to TRBJ2-7; the table calls TRBD2, which could not be checked here. TRBV21-1 is flagged as a pseudogene. The CDR3 spans 13 residues. The CDR3: CASTYGGRDEQYF. The CDR3 DNA sequence: TGTGCCAGCACCTACGGGGGGCGGGACGAGCAGTACTTC.

V usage is TRBV7-9 and J usage is TRBJ1-1, with 11 bases matching TRBD1. Germline V gene lookup returns CDR1 SEHNR and CDR2 FQNEAQ (reference sequence). J lost 5 bases, V lost 5 bases, and 7 bases had no gene match. The CDR3 has 15 amino acids. The CDR3 spells CASSLPGTGGTEAFF. Written as DNA, the CDR3 is TGTGCCAGCAGCCTCCCCGGGACAGGGGGAACTGAAGCTTTCTTT. The full variable domain, rest sourced from reference TRBV7-9 and TRBJ1-1, is DTGVSQNPRHKITKRGQNVTFRCDPISEHNRLYWYRQTLGQGPEFLTYFQNEAQLEKSRLLSDRFSAERPKGSFSTLEIQRTEQGDSAMYLCASSLPGTGGTEAFFGQGTRLTVV.

The chain links TRBV28 to TRBJ1-5, with 7 bases matching TRBD1. This CDR3 is 14 amino acids long. V trimming: 7 bases; J trimming: 2 bases; junction bases outside the gene matches: 5. Germline V gene sequence: CDR1 MDHEN, CDR2 SYDVKM. The CDR3 here is CASTRGARNQPQHF. In DNA form, the CDR3 reads TGTGCCAGCACCAGGGGGGCCCGCAATCAGCCCCAGCATTTT.

This rearrangement joins TRBV24-1 to TRBJ2-5; 12 nucleotides line up with TRBD2. Germline values: CDR1 KGHDR, CDR2 SFDVKD. Trimming removed 9 bases from V and 2 bases from J; junction bases left unmatched: 9. CDR3 size: 16 residues. The CDR3 here is CATRLRLAGVQETQYF. The CDR3 region has the DNA TGTGCCACCCGACTGAGACTAGCGGGAGTGCAAGAGACCCAGTACTTC.

CDR3 amino acids: CASSFSGGYGNTEAFF. In DNA, the CDR3 is TGTGCCAGCAGCTTTAGTGGGGGCTATGGGAACACTGAAGCTTTCTTT. This rearrangement joins TRBV11-2 to TRBJ1-1; D is possibly TRBD1 (6 bases). The CDR3 runs to 16 residues. Trimming pared 3 bases from V and 1 base from J, leaving 15 bases between. The germline gives CDR1 SGHAT, CDR2 FQNNGV. Variable domain in full (rest from reference TRBV11-2 and TRBJ1-1): EAGVAQSPRYKIIEKRQSVAFWCNPISGHATLYWYQQILGQGPKLLIQFQNNGVVDDSQLPKDRFSAERLKGVDSTLKIQPAKLEDSAVYLCASSFSGGYGNTEAFFGQGTRLTVV.

The chain couples TRBV15 to TRBJ1-3; 9 bases map to TRBD1. Germline V gives CDR1 LNHNV, CDR2 YYDKDF (reference sequence). The CDR3 runs 15 residues. Trimming at V came to 5 bases and at J to 4 bases, leaving 6 bases not matched to a gene. The DNA of the CDR3 is TGTGCCACCAGCCGGGACAGGGAGTTCGGAAACACCATATATTTT. It is translated as CATSRDREFGNTIYF. The complete variable domain, with remaining parts taken from reference TRBV15 and TRBJ1-3, reads DAMVIQNPRYQVTQFGKPVTLSCSQTLNHNVMYWYQQKSSQAPKLLFHYYDKDFNNEADTPDNFQSRRPNTSFCFLDIRSPGLGDTAMYLCATSRDREFGNTIYFGEGSWLTVV.

In nucleotides, the CDR3 is TGTGCCAGCACAGGGGGCGTACGACAGCCCCAGCATTTT. Translating gives CASTGGVRQPQHF. The chain couples TRBV7-2 to TRBJ1-5, with 8 nucleotides matching TRBD1. This CDR3 is built from 13 residues. CDR1 is SGHTA, CDR2 FQGNSA, per germline. V dropped 7 bases and J dropped 7; count of bases not matched to a gene: 6.

The V and J genes are TRBV24-1 and TRBJ2-5; D not certain. V was cut by 5 bases and J by 1 base, with 7 bases left in between. The CDR3 loop spans 13 amino acids. Germline values: CDR1 KGHDR, CDR2 SFDVKD. CDR3 region: CATSGGSQETQYF. CDR3 DNA: TGTGCCACCAGTGGCGGAAGCCAAGAGACCCAGTACTTC.

The CDR3 region has the DNA TGTGCCAGCAGGGAACGACAGATTAATGAAAAACTGTTTTTT. Encoded protein: CASRERQINEKLFF. The J gene is TRBJ1-4, the V gene TRBV6-6, with a tentative D call TRBD1 (5 bases). The CDR3 runs to 14 residues. Per the germline V gene, CDR1 is MNHNY and CDR2 is SVGAGI (reference sequence). The V end lost 6 bases, the J end lost 4 bases, and 12 bases lay between the germline ends.

The rearrangement links TRBV27 to TRBJ1-3; TRBD1 agrees at 8 bases. The CDR3 is 17 residues long. Losses at the gene ends were 5 bases for V and 0 bases for J; bases not matched to a gene: 9. Looked up from germline, CDR1 is MNHEY and CDR2 is SMNVEV (reference sequence). For the CDR3, the DNA is TGTGCCAGCAGTCCTCGGACAGGGACTTTCTCTGGAAACACCATATATTTT. The encoded protein is CASSPRTGTFSGNTIYF.

The CDR3 sequence is CASSLLGTGGSPGYTF. The CDR3 DNA reads as TGTGCCAGCAGTTTACTCGGGACAGGGGGGTCGCCTGGCTACACCTTC. The chain carries TRBV28 and TRBJ1-2; 11 bases match TRBD1. V was clipped by 2 bases and J by 7 bases; unmatched bases: 9. Germline lookup yields CDR1 MDHEN and CDR2 SYDVKM. The CDR3 length is 16 residues.